The sequence of this T cell receptor beta chain was determined in a study of T cell repertoires in cytomegalovirus infection. Across the whole study: Based on public TCR beta signatures, there were indications of CMV infection and of a matching HLA type.

TCRdb reanalysed the reads using MiXCR and keeps one entry per CDR3 protein. The sample carries approximately 110,000 distinct CDR3 sequences, 32% recorded once. Remarks on this clonotype: What it binds is not known.

CDR1 is SGHVS and CDR2 is FQNEAQ in the germline V gene. V was clipped by 5 bases and J by 7 bases; unmatched bases: 13. This CDR3 is 16 amino acids long. The TCR was taken from a human donor in good health (CMV status not recorded). Some clones in this sample may be carry-over from other donors' samples. The chain joins TRBV7-8 to TRBJ2-4, with 8 positions matching TRBD1. The sample here was CD8+ T cells from cultured PBMCs, taken from culture after CMV antigen stimulation. CDR3 sequence: CASSRKQGEVGNIQYF. The CDR3 DNA is TGTGCCAGCAGCCGAAAACAGGGGGAAGTGGGGAACATTCAGTACTTC.